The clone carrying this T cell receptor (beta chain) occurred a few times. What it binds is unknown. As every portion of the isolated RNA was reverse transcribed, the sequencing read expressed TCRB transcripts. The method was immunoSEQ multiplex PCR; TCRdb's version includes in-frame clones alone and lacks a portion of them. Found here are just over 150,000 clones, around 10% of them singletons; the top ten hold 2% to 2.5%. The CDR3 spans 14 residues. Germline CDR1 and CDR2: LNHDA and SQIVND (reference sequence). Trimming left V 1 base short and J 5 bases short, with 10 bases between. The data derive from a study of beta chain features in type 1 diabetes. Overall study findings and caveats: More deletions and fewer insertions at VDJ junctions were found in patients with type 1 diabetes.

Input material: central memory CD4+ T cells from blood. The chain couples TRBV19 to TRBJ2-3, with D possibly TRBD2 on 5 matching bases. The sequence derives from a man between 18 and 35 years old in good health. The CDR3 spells CASSIGQSGDTQYF. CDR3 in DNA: TGTGCCAGTAGTATAGGTCAAAGCGGAGATACGCAGTATTTT.